The T cell receptor (beta chain) described here comes from a study of beta chain features in type 1 diabetes. CDR1 is SGHNT, CDR2 YYREEE, per germline (reference sequence). The V segment lost 2 bases and the J segment 4 bases; nucleotides outside the gene matches: 5. The CDR3 runs to 14 residues. The entirety of the isolated RNA underwent reverse transcription, so expressed TCRB transcripts were sequenced. TCRdb's copy holds only in-frame clones and misses some; the assay was immunoSEQ multiplex PCR. The sample includes about 930,000 clones, roughly a sixth of them seen just once. Study outcomes and limitations: Healthy donors had naive, central memory and Treg TCRB repertoires that appeared less similar than those seen among patients. Patients with type 1 diabetes carried fewer insertions and had more deletions at their VDJ junctions.

Averaging roughly 110 mL, one heparinised blood draw was given by each donor. Comments on this clone: The antigen is undetermined.

V gene TRBV5-4 combines with J gene TRBJ2-5; TRBD2 aligns across 7 bases. The sequencing input was naive CD4+ T cells from blood. The source of this sequence is a woman under 30 in good health. This CDR3 reads CASSFVPGGETQYF. In DNA, the CDR3 is TGTGCCAGCAGCTTCGTCCCGGGAGGAGAGACCCAGTACTTC.